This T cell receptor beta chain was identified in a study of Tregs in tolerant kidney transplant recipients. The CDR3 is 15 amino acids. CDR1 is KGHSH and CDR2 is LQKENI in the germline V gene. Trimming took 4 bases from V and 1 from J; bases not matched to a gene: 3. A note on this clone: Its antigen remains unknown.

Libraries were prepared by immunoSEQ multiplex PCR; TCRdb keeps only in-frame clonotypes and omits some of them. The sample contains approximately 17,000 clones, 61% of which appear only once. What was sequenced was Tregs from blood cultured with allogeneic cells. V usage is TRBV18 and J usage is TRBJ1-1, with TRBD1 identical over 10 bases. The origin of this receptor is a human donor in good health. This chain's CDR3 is CASSLGQGGNTEAFF. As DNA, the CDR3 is TGTGCCAGCTCACTTGGACAGGGGGGGAACACTGAAGCTTTCTTT.